This T cell receptor (beta chain) was sequenced in a study of T cells after yellow fever vaccination. Turning to the study itself: SMART-Seq v4 Ultra Low Input prepared the low-cell-number fractions.

General study results and limits: Repertoires sorted by FACS could include abundant clonotypes that are contaminants from the bulk population. After the booster, nearly 98% of CD4 and approximately 87% of CD8 primary-response clones were re-detected.

This clonotype was seen only a few times. What it binds is not known. Universal primer sites and UMIs were introduced during 5'RACE template-switching synthesis of TCR cDNA. A single record per CDR3 protein comes from TCRdb applying MiXCR to the 5' RACE reads. The sample lists about 300,000 distinct CDR3 sequences, about 6.9% occurring once. This CDR3 comprises 14 residues. Germline CDR1 reads MNHEY; CDR2 reads SMNVEV (reference sequence). V was clipped by 4 bases and J by 6 bases, with 12 bases between them. V and J are TRBV27 and TRBJ2-2, with a possible D match to TRBD2 (5 bases). The receptor's source is a man in his late teens or twenties who received the YFV17D yellow fever vaccine. This material consisted of PBMCs, taken 35 to 50 days after the first yellow fever vaccination. The CDR3 region is CASSSPSRAGELFF. CDR3 DNA: TGTGCCAGCAGTTCCCCCTCGAGGGCCGGGGAGCTGTTTTTT.